This T cell receptor (beta chain) was sequenced for a study of long-term antiretroviral therapy in people with HIV. It was version v3.0 of the immunoSEQ assay that was run at survey level. Assay: immunoSEQ multiplex PCR; the TCRdb copy retains only in-frame clones and omits some. Here the sample spans about 24,000 clones, over 65% being singletons. The source was unsorted PBMCs, collected 4.4 years after starting antiretroviral therapy. The clonotype was recovered from a man aged 30 to 45 with HIV.

The CDR3 protein is CASSWGEKLFF. DNA for the CDR3: TGTGCCAGCAGCTGGGGGGAAAAACTGTTTTTT. This chain connects TRBV11-2 to TRBJ1-4; the D gene is possibly TRBD1 (5 bases). CDR3 size: 11 residues. CDR1 is SGHAT and CDR2 is FQNNGV in the germline V gene. Trimming took 4 bases from V and 8 from J, leaving 5 bases between them.